This T cell receptor beta chain was obtained from a study of Ad26.COV2.S vaccination and SARS-CoV-2 variants. Background on the study: Intramuscular Ad26.COV2.S at 5x10^10 or 1x10^11 viral particles.

In the case of this clone: Its antigen is currently unknown.

CDR3 size: 14 residues. Per germline, CDR1 LGHDT and CDR2 YNNKEL (reference sequence). V was cut by 0 bases and J by 7 bases, with 12 bases left in between. Treatment meaning: some 20 received Ad26.COV2.S at low or high dose, single or two shots; roughly five received placebo; per-sample allocation not given. The samples were gathered on day 63 after the first injection of vaccine or placebo. Study conclusions and caveats: Non-spike TCR breadth showed similarity between vaccine and placebo recipients. Considerable breadth of spike-specific CD8+ and CD4+ T cell responses has reportedly been documented following vaccination.

TCRdb keeps only in-frame clones here, not all; method: immunoSEQ multiplex PCR. The profile shows 350,000 to 400,000 clones, around nine tenths of them singletons. This chain joins TRBV3-1 (or the pseudogene TRBV3-2) and TRBJ1-1, with D hard to call. The sequence derives from a person aged 18-65 years who received the Ad26.COV2.S COVID-19 vaccine or a placebo. The sample in question was peripheral blood, obtained in a trial of Ad26.COV2.S vaccine versus placebo. CDR3 sequence reads: CASSQEASRGEAFF. CDR3 sequence (DNA): TGTGCCAGCAGCCAAGAGGCATCCCGCGGTGAAGCTTTCTTT.